This note documents a single T cell receptor beta chain sequence. In alopecia areata patients, both lesional scalp punch biopsies and peripheral blood were collected. Sequencing templates came from extracted RNA that was reverse transcribed into cDNA. Measured with immunoSEQ multiplex PCR; TCRdb has only the in-frame clones, and not every one. This table holds about 110,000 clones, about 50% found once. This sample is drawn from a study of CD8+ T cells in alopecia areata. V lost 8 bases, J lost 4 bases, and 12 bases lay in between. Per germline, CDR1 MNHNY and CDR2 SVGAGI (reference sequence). The CDR3 loop spans 13 amino acids.

This clonotype was obtained from a human donor with alopecia areata. The sample comprised NKG2D-low CD8+ T cells sorted from blood. This chain joins TRBV6-6 and TRBJ2-1; no clear D. The CDR3 DNA reads as TGTGCCAGCGAGGATGACATTTACAATGAGCAGTTCTTC. It is translated as CASEDDIYNEQFF.